Listed here is a single T cell receptor beta chain. Antigen: not known. 60 Vbeta and 13 Jbeta primers were used in PCR. Sequencing was performed with immunoSEQ multiplex PCR; in TCRdb, only in-frame clones are kept and a portion is missing. This sample carries 150,000 or so clones, approximately 83% of them seen once, and the ten largest clones take approximately 2.8%. Donors consisted of healthy bone marrow donors. Although they were nominally healthy when sampled, donors likely had unrecorded immune exposures. These data belong to a study of cytomegalovirus exposure and HLA in healthy donors. Study-wide results and caveats: At a 0.05 false discovery rate, a later analysis found about 17,000 TCR beta sequences to be associated with HLA alleles.

This sequence originates from a male donor in good health and CMV-seronegative. The material sequenced was PBMCs.

In DNA, the CDR3 is TGTGCCTGGAGTTGGCTAGCGGGAGGCCAAGATACGCAGTATTTT. It yields the protein CAWSWLAGGQDTQYF. The chain employs TRBV30 and TRBJ2-3; 11 bases fit TRBD2. Germline assignment: CDR1 GTSNPN and CDR2 SVGIG (reference sequence). This CDR3 comprises 15 residues. The V and J ends lost 2 bases and 5 bases, in that order; junction bases with no gene match: 6.